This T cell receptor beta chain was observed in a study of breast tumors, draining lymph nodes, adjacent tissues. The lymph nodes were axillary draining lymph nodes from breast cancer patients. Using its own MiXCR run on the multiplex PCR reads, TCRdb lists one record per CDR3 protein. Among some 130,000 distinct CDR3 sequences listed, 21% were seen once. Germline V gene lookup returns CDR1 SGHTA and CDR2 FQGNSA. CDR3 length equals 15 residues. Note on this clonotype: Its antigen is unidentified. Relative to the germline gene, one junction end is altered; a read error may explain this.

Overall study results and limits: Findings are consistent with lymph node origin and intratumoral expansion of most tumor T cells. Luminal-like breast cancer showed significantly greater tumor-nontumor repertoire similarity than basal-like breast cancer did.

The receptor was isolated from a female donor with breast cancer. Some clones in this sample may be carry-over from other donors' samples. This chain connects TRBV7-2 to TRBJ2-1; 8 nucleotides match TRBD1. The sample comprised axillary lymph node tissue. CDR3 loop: CASSPWTGNSNEQSF. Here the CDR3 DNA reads TGTGCCAGCAGCCCGTGGACAGGGAACTCCAATGAGCAGTCCTTC.